This passage covers 8 T cell receptor beta chains from one sample sequenced in a study of blood T cells in healthy people across ages. Primed by a sample-barcoded 5' primer and a J-beta primer mix, a second PCR proceeded for roughly 7 to 11 cycles. TCRdb re-called the 5' RACE reads through MiXCR, storing one row per CDR3 protein. The sample has about 730,000 distinct CDR3 sequences, roughly 47% seen once. Source material: blood. All receptors derive from a woman between 55 and 75 years old in good health.

V is TRBV7-6 and J is TRBJ1-3; D gene unclear. V lost 5 bases and J 4 bases, leaving 15 bases between the germline ends. The CDR3 totals 15 residues. Germline V gene lookup returns CDR1 SGHVS and CDR2 FNYEAQ. The CDR3 loop is CASSPVPRGGNTIYF. The CDR3 coding sequence is TGTGCCAGCAGCCCGGTCCCCCGCGGCGGAAACACCATATATTTT.

About this clonotype: A much bigger clone sits one base away, suggesting this may be a read error. The J gene is TRBJ2-4, the V gene TRBV5-1; 8 bases align to TRBD1. Near its end, the DNA agrees better with TRBJ2-7, so the J call may be wrong. CDR1 is SGHRS and CDR2 is YFSETQ in the germline V gene. This CDR3 spans 16 amino acids. CDR3 in DNA: TGCGCCAGCAGCTTGGCGAGGACAGGGTATACCTACGAGCAGTACTTC. It translates to CASSLARTGYTYEQYF.

This chain uses TRBV7-7 with TRBJ2-3, with TRBD2 as a possible D gene (5 bases). With 4 bases removed from V and 1 base from J, the gap between germline ends came to 12 bases. The germline V gene encodes CDR1 SSHAT and CDR2 FNYEAQ (reference sequence). The CDR3 length is 15 residues. Here the CDR3 reads CASSSDIGGTDTQYF. The CDR3 DNA follows: TGTGCCAGCAGCTCCGACATCGGGGGCACAGATACGCAGTATTTT.

This clonotype was recorded only once. The CDR3 nucleotides are TGCAGTGCTAGAGATTGGGGGATCCTAAATTCACCCCTCCACTTT. Translation gives CSARDWGILNSPLHF. This chain uses TRBV20-1 with TRBJ1-6; D might be TRBD1 (5 bases). The V gene's germline CDR1 is DFQATT and CDR2 SNEGSKA (reference sequence). V lost 0 bases and J 7 bases, leaving 13 bases between the germline ends. The length of the CDR3 is 15 residues.

This sequence joins TRBV20-1 and TRBJ1-4; D is possibly TRBD1 (5 bases). With 1 base removed from V and 7 bases from J, the gap between germline ends came to 13 bases. The CDR3 length is 14 residues. The germline V gene encodes CDR1 DFQATT and CDR2 SNEGSKA (reference sequence). CDR3: CSARAGTAIEKLFF. The CDR3 DNA is TGCAGTGCTAGAGCAGGGACGGCAATTGAAAAACTGTTTTTT.

As to this clonotype: One end of the junction fails to match germline, which may point to a read error. The chain employs TRBV20-1 and TRBJ2-5; 9 bases are shared with TRBD2. Near its end, the DNA agrees better with TRBJ2-7, so the J call may be wrong. The germline CDR1 and CDR2 sequences are DFQATT and SNEGSKA (reference sequence). This CDR3 has 14 amino acids. CDR3 in amino acids: CNARDSSGRYEQYF. For the CDR3, the DNA is TGCAATGCTAGAGATTCGAGCGGGAGGTACGAGCAGTACTTC.

The chain links TRBV3-1 to TRBJ2-7, with D uncertain. There are 17 residues in the CDR3. Trimming cost V 1 base and J 5 bases, with 21 bases left between them. CDR1 and CDR2 from the germline V gene are LGHDT and YNNKEL (reference sequence). The CDR3 region is CASSQGVVPRARDEQYF. CDR3 bases: TGTGCCAGCAGCCAAGGCGTTGTGCCACGAGCCCGCGACGAGCAGTACTTC.

The V call is TRBV20-1, the J call TRBJ1-6; D is unresolved. The CDR3 has 17 amino acids. V was cut by 0 bases and J by 1 base, with 13 bases left in between. Germline V gene sequence: CDR1 DFQATT, CDR2 SNEGSKA (reference sequence). The CDR3 spells CSARDLVSGSYNSPLHF. CDR3 DNA sequence: TGCAGTGCTAGAGATCTTGTGAGTGGGTCCTATAATTCACCCCTCCACTTT.